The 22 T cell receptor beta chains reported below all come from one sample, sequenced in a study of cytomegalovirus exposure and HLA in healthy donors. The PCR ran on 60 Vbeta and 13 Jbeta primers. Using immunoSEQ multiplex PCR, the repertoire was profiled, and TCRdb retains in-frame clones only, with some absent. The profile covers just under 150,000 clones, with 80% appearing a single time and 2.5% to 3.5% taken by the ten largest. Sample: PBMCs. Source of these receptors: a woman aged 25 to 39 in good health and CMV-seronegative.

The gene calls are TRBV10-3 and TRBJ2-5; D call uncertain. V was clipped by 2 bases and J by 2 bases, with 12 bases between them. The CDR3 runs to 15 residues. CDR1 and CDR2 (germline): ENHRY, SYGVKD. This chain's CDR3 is CAISEGSLMQETQYF. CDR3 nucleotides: TGTGCCATCAGTGAGGGCTCCCTCATGCAAGAGACCCAGTACTTC.

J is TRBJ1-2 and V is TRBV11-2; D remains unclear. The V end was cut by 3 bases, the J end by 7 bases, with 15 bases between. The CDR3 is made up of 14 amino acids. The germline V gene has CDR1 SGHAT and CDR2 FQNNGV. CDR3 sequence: CASSFAPPSGGYTF. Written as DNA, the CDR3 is TGTGCCAGCAGCTTCGCCCCCCCGTCGGGTGGCTACACCTTC. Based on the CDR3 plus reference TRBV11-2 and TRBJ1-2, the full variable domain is EAGVAQSPRYKIIEKRQSVAFWCNPISGHATLYWYQQILGQGPKLLIQFQNNGVVDDSQLPKDRFSAERLKGVDSTLKIQPAKLEDSAVYLCASSFAPPSGGYTFGSGTRLTVV.

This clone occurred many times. The CDR3: CASSQGLTGNEKLFF. In DNA form, the CDR3 reads TGCGCCAGCAGCCAAGGGTTAACAGGGAATGAAAAACTGTTTTTT. The chain joins TRBV4-1 to TRBJ1-4; perhaps TRBD1 as D (6 bases). This CDR3 spans 15 amino acids. Germline V lookup: CDR1 MGHRA, CDR2 YSYEKL. Trimming cost V 1 base and J 5 bases, with 11 bases left between them.

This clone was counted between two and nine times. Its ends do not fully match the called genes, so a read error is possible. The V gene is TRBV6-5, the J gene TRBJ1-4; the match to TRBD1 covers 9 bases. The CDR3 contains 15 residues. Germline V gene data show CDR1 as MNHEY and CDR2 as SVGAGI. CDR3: CASRITGGANEKLFF. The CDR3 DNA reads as TGTGCCAGCAGAATCACAGGGGGCGCTAACGAAAAACTGTTTTTT.

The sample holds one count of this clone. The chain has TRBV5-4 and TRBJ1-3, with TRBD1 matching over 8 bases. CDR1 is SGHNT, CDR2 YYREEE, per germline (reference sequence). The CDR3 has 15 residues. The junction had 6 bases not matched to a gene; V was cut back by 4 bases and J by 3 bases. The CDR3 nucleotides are TGTGCCAGCAGCAGGGACAGGAGCTTTGGAAACACCATATATTTT. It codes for CASSRDRSFGNTIYF.

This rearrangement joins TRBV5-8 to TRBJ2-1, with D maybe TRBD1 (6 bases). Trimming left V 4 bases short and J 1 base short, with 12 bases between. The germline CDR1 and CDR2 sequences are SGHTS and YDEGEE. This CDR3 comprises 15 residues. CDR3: CASSRDRQSYNEQFF. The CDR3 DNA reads TGTGCCAGCAGCCGCGACAGGCAATCCTACAATGAGCAGTTCTTC.

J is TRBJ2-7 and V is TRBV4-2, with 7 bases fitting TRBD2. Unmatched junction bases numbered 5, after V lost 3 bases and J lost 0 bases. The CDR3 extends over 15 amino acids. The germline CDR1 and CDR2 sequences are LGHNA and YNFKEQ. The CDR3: CASSQGGGSSYEQYF. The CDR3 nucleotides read TGTGCCAGCAGCCAGGGCGGCGGGAGCTCCTACGAGCAGTACTTC.

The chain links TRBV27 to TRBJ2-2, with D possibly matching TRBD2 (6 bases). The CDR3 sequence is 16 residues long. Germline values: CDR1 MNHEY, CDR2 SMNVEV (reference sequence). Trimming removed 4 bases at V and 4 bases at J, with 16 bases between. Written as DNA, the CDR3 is TGTGCCAGCAGTTATCGGGGACCGCGGGGCACCGGGGAGCTGTTTTTT. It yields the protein CASSYRGPRGTGELFF.

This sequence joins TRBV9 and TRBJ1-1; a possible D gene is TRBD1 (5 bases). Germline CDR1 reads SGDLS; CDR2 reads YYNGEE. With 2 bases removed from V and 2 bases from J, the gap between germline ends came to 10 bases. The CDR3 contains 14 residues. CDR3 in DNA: TGTGCCAGCAGCGTTGACAGAGATAACACTGAAGCTTTCTTT. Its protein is CASSVDRDNTEAFF.

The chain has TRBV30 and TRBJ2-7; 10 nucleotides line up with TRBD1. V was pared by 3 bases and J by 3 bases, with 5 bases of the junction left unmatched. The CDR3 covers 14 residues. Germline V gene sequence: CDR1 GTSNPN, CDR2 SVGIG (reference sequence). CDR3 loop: CAWRGRDRGYEQYF. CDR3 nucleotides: TGTGCCTGGAGGGGTCGGGACAGGGGCTACGAGCAGTACTTC. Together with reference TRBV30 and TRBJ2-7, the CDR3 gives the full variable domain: SQTIHQWPATLVQPVGSPLSLECTVEGTSNPNLYWYRQAAGRGLQLLFYSVGIGQISSEVPQNLSASRPQDRQFILSSKKLLLSDSGFYLCAWRGRDRGYEQYFGPGTRLTVT.

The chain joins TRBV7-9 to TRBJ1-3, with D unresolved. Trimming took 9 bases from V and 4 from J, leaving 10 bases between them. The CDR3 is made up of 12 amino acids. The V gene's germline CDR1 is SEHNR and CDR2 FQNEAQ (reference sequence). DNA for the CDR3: TGTGCCAGTTCCCTGGGCGGAAACACCATATATTTT. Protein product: CASSLGGNTIYF.

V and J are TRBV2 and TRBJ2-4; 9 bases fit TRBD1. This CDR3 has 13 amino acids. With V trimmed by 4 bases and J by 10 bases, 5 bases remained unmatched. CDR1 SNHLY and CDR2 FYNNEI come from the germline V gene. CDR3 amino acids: CASSGAGQGIQYF. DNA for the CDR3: TGTGCCAGCAGTGGGGCAGGACAGGGGATTCAGTACTTC.

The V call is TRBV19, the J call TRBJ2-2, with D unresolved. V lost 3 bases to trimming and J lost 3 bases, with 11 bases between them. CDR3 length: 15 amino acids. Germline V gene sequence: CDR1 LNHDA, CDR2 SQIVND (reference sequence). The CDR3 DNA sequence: TGTGCCAGTAGTATTGAGCTCCTTTACACCGGGGAGCTGTTTTTT. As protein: CASSIELLYTGELFF. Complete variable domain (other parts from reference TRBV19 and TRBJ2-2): DGGITQSPKYLFRKEGQNVTLSCEQNLNHDAMYWYRQDPGQGLRLIYYSQIVNDFQKGDIAEGYSVSREKKESFPLTVTSAQKNPTAFYLCASSIELLYTGELFFGEGSRLTVL.

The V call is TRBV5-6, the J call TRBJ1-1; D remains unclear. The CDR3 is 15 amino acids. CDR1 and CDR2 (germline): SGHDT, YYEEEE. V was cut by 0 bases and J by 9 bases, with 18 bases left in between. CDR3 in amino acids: CASSLGSGLLRQAFF. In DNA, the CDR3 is TGTGCCAGCAGCTTGGGGTCTGGGTTACTAAGACAAGCTTTCTTT.

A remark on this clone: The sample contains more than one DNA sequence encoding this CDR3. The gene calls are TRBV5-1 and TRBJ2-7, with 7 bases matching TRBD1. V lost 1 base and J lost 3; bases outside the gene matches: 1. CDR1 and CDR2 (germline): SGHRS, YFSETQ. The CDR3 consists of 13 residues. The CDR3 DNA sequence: TGCGCCAGCAGCTTGCAGGGGGTCTACGAGCAGTACTTC. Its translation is CASSLQGVYEQYF.

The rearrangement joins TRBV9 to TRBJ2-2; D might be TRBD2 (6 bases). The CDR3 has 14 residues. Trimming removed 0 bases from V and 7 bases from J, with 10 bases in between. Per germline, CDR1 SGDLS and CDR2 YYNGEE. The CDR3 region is CASSVDLGGGELFF. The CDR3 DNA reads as TGTGCCAGCAGCGTAGACCTGGGGGGCGGGGAGCTGTTTTTT.

The CDR3 DNA reads as TGCAGCGTTGTTGAACTCGCGACCGGGGAGCTGTTTTTT. Protein product: CSVVELATGELFF. The chain carries TRBV29-1 and TRBJ2-2; no definite D call. In germline, CDR1 is SQVTM, CDR2 ANQGSEA. V dropped 4 bases and J dropped 5 bases, with 11 bases sitting between them. CDR3 length: 13 residues.

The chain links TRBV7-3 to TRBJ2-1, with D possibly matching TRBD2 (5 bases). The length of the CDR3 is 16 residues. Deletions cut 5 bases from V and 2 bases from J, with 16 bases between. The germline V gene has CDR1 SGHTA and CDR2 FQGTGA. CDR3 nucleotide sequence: TGTGCCAGCAGCCGCACCGGGATACGACCCTACAATGAGCAGTTCTTC. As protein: CASSRTGIRPYNEQFF. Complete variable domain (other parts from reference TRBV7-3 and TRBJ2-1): GAGVSQTPSNKVTEKGKYVELRCDPISGHTALYWYRQSLGQGPEFLIYFQGTGAADDSGLPNDRFFAVRPEGSVSTLKIQRTERGDSAVYLCASSRTGIRPYNEQFFGPGTRLTVL.

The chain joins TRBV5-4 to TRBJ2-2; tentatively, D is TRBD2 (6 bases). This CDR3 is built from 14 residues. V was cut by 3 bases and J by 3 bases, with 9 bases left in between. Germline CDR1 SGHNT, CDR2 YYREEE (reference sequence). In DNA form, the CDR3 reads TGTGCCAGCAGCTGGGGCGGGGACACCGGGGAGCTGTTTTTT. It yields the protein CASSWGGDTGELFF.

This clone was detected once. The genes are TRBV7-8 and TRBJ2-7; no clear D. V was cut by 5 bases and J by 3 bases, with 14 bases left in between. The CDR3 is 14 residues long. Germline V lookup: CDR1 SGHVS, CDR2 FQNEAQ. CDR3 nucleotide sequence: TGTGCCAGCAGCCACGAGCCAGGCCTCTACGAGCAGTACTTC. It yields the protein CASSHEPGLYEQYF.

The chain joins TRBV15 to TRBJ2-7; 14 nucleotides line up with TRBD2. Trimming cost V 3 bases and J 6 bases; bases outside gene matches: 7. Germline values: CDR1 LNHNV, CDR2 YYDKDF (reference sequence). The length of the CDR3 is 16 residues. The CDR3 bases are TGTGCCACCAGCAGGGGACTAGCGGGGGCCGTCGGCGAGCAGTACTTC. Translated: CATSRGLAGAVGEQYF.

CDR3 sequence (DNA): TGTGCCTGGAGTCAGCCGGGTTCAAATCAGCCCCAGCATTTT. It translates to CAWSQPGSNQPQHF. The J gene is TRBJ1-5, the V gene TRBV30, with D unclear. The V gene's germline CDR1 is GTSNPN and CDR2 SVGIG (reference sequence). The CDR3 length is 14 residues. Trimming took 2 bases from V and 4 from J, leaving 12 bases between them.